This TCR beta chain emerged from a study of type 1 regulatory T cells. About the research overall: This in vitro CD4 product, T-allo10, is enriched for Tr1 cells and alloantigen-specific.

Comment on this clonotype: Its antigen is undetermined.

Study outcomes and limitations: Compared with non-Tr1 cells, Tr1 cells showed a narrower TCR repertoire.

TCRdb called the reads again in MiXCR, with one record for every CDR3 protein. Of tens of thousands of distinct CDR3 sequences listed, less than 25% are singletons. Between the trimmed V and J ends, which lost 5 bases and 3 bases, there was a span of 12 bases. CDR1 is MGHDK and CDR2 is SYGVNS in the germline V gene. This CDR3 is 14 amino acids long. The clonotype was recovered from a human donor in good health. The V call is TRBV25-1, the J call TRBJ2-3; D possibly corresponds to TRBD1 (5 bases). Sequencing was carried out using cultured type 1 regulatory T (Tr1) cells, either the whole culture or a sorted fraction (not recorded which). CDR3 sequence: CASSRRVETDTQYF. The CDR3, as DNA: TGTGCCAGCAGTCGCAGGGTCGAGACAGATACGCAGTATTTT.